This TCR beta chain was obtained from a study of identifying expanded T cells in peripheral blood (dated by TCRdb to the late 2010s). Study-level background: Separate aliquots of the same genomic DNA pool were sequenced to produce technical replicates, and four replicates were compared in pairs. The study at large found these results: For all healthy donors, the variance in clone template counts between approximately 2-week samples rose significantly as total template count increased. The beta-binomial model significantly reduced the number of clones called differentially abundant and the false-positive rate across all healthy-donor time intervals. The authors expected that biological variance in healthy repertoires might rise further over much longer intervals, such as months to years. Between technical replicates the binomial model flagged about 1.2 differentially abundant clones, whereas over around 2 weeks the binomial model flagged about 15 and over about 4 weeks approximately 18.

TCRbeta CDR3 regions were profiled by bias-controlled multiplex PCR amplification of genomic DNA with the immunoSEQ Assay. In the paper's pipeline: The absolute abundance of each unique TCRbeta CDR3 region was quantified after sequences were collapsed and filtered. Differential abundance was tested with two models: a binomial (Fisher-equivalent) model and a beta-binomial model that adds time-dependent variance fitted from healthy donors. Clones with fewer than 5 combined templates were removed, and differential abundance was called for clones with a Benjamini-Hochberg FDR below 0.01. The form v = (b*log(k)+a)^2 was used to model beta-binomial variance as a function of total template count across the two samples. In TCRdb, the immuneACCESS table is reduced to in-frame sequences with V and J assigned. These tables do not hold every clone; where another copy was compared, an unresolved V gene accounts for under half, and the others remain unexplained. V and J calls and clone size are those listed in that table; D and trimming were worked out from the DNA. Counted in this sample were about 89,000 clones; roughly 86% of them appeared once. The ten largest clones add up to 5.5% to 6.5% of the sample.

On this clone itself: The target of this receptor is not known. Per-base qualities were not stored, and no clone one base away is much larger.

During the collection period, no infections or other immune events were recorded for the healthy donors. Time-dependent variance in a beta-binomial model of T-cell clone differential abundance was calibrated using healthy-donor blood repertoires as a training cohort. The training cohort was composed of approximately ten healthy donors, 3 female and 7 male. The donors were between roughly 29 and 70 years old, with an average age of approximately 47 years. Whole blood, obtained from a commercial supplier, was collected from each healthy donor at three time points spaced two weeks apart. Genomic DNA was extracted from unsorted whole blood for immunosequencing. Measured from the cysteine to the phenylalanine, the CDR3 is 15 residues long. Of all the DNA, just the CDR3 is kept, 45 bases in frame from base 1. For CDR1 and CDR2, the germline V gene (reference sequence) lists SGHKS and YYEKEE. V and J lose 1 base and 0 bases, and a span of 10 bases separates them.

The sequence derives from a person aged 18 to 70 in good health. The sample consisted of blood. The sequence joins TRBV5-5 to TRBJ1-1, with the identity of the D gene unclear. The CDR3 protein: CASSLMDVVNTEAFF. In nucleotide form, the sequence is TGTGCCAGCAGCTTGATGGACGTAGTGAACACTGAAGCTTTCTTT.